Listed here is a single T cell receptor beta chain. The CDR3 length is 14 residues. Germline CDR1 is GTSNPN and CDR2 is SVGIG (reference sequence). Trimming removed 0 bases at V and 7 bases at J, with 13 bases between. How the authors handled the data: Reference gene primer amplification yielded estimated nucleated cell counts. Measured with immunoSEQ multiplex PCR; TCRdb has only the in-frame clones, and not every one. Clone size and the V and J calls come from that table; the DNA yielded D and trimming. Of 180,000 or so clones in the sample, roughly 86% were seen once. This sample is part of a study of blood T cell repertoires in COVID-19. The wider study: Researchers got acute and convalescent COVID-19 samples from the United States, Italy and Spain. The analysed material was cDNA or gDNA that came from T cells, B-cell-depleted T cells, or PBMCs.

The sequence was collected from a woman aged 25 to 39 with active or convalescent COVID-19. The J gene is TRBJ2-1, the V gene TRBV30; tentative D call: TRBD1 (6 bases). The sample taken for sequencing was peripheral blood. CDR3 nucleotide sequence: TGTGCCTGGAGTGTACAGGGTAGTTGGAATGAGCAGTTCTTC. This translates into CAWSVQGSWNEQFF.